This T cell receptor (beta chain) was observed in a study of identical twins. Study-wide findings and caveats: Findings came from cross-sectional statistics, without long-term follow-up of donors. Alpha sequences out of frame and shared by twins had excess low generation probability.

This clonotype was found a few times. Its antigen is as yet unknown. Each cDNA held unique molecular identifiers, and template switching gave it a universal primer site. TCRdb reanalysed the 5' RACE reads using MiXCR and keeps one entry per CDR3 protein. Here the sample spans under 250,000 distinct CDR3 sequences, over 8% being singletons. V dropped 8 bases and J dropped 4; count of bases not matched to a gene: 9. The CDR3 spans 14 residues. Germline V lookup: CDR1 WSHSY, CDR2 SAAADI. Sequencing was done on a sample of memory (CD45RO+) T cells sorted from blood. The chain carries TRBV10-2 and TRBJ2-3; 7 bases agree with TRBD2. The source of this sequence is a young woman in good health. The CDR3: CASGRGFRSDTQYF. The CDR3 bases are TGCGCCAGCGGGCGGGGGTTTCGGTCAGATACGCAGTATTTT.